Listed here are 21 T cell receptor beta chains from one sample, sequenced in a study of cytomegalovirus exposure and HLA in healthy donors. PCR employed 60 Vbeta and 13 Jbeta primers. The table came from immunoSEQ multiplex PCR; TCRdb's copy has only in-frame clones and leaves some out. This sample has 180,000 or so clones, with 65% to 85% found just once. Sequences were obtained from PBMCs. These receptors all stem from a boy aged 2-15 years in good health and CMV-seronegative.

This clone was seen only once. The chain recombines TRBV11-1 with TRBJ2-1; D unresolved. Trimming stripped 5 bases from V and 5 bases from J, with 4 bases between. CDR3 size: 11 residues. Germline V CDR1 and CDR2: SGHAT, FQDESV (reference sequence). The CDR3 sequence: CASSPDNEQFF. For the CDR3, the DNA is TGTGCCAGCAGCCCAGACAATGAGCAGTTCTTC.

This clone is a singleton in its sample. The rearrangement uses TRBV11-2 and TRBJ1-1; D might be TRBD1 (6 bases). Trimming removed 5 bases at V and 7 bases at J, with 11 bases between. Germline lookup yields CDR1 SGHAT and CDR2 FQNNGV. CDR3 size: 12 residues. CDR3 sequence (DNA): TGTGCCAGCAGCAGCTGGACAGATGAAGCTTTCTTT. Its translation: CASSSWTDEAFF.

The V gene is TRBV6-1, the J gene TRBJ2-1; 11 bases line up with TRBD2. The CDR3 runs to 15 residues. Trimming cost V 7 bases and J 6 bases; bases outside gene matches: 8. The germline V gene encodes CDR1 MNHNS and CDR2 SASEGT. CDR3 loop: CASKLAGGRRNEQFF. For the CDR3, the DNA is TGTGCCAGCAAATTAGCGGGGGGGCGGCGCAATGAGCAGTTCTTC.

CDR3 DNA sequence: TGTGCCAGCAGCCATAGGTCCCATCAGGCCTATTCTGGGGCCAACGTCCTGACTTTC. It encodes CASSHRSHQAYSGANVLTF. V gene TRBV7-2 combines with J gene TRBJ2-6, with D unclear. The V end was cut by 5 bases, the J end by 1 base, with 21 bases between. This CDR3 has 19 amino acids. The germline gives CDR1 SGHTA, CDR2 FQGNSA.

This clone was detected once. The chain uses TRBV30 and TRBJ1-2; tentative D call: TRBD1 (5 bases). V lost 3 bases and J lost 9, with 14 bases in between. Germline V gene lookup returns CDR1 GTSNPN and CDR2 SVGIG (reference sequence). The CDR3 consists of 12 residues. The CDR3 DNA reads TGTGCCTGGAGCCCCCCACAGGATAGCTACACCTTC. This translates into CAWSPPQDSYTF.

This clone was seen more than once but under ten times. The chain combines TRBV27 with TRBJ2-1; 7 nucleotides line up with TRBD2. CDR3 size: 14 residues. Losses at the gene ends were 7 bases for V and 3 bases for J; bases not matched to a gene: 6. Germline V gene data show CDR1 as MNHEY and CDR2 as SMNVEV (reference sequence). The CDR3: CASTRWGGYNEQFF. The CDR3 nucleotides are TGTGCCAGCACGCGGTGGGGGGGCTACAATGAGCAGTTCTTC.

The gene calls are TRBV18 and TRBJ2-7; D might be TRBD1 (6 bases). The CDR3 covers 14 residues. The V gene's germline CDR1 is KGHSH and CDR2 LQKENI. Trimming stripped 1 base from V and 4 bases from J, with 11 bases between. The CDR3: CASSPLGQTYEQYF. The DNA of the CDR3 is TGTGCCAGCTCACCACTTGGACAGACTTACGAGCAGTACTTC.

This clone was recorded only once. Other DNA variants within this sample encode the same CDR3. The rearrangement links TRBV4-2 to TRBJ2-1, with 11 bases matching TRBD2. This CDR3 contains 17 residues. The junction had 10 bases not matched to a gene; V was cut back by 3 bases and J by 6 bases. The germline gives CDR1 LGHNA, CDR2 YNFKEQ. The CDR3 DNA reads as TGTGCCAGCAGCCAGCACCTCGGGACTAGCGGACCCAATGAGCAGTTCTTC. It specifies CASSQHLGTSGPNEQFF.

This clone appeared a few times. The chain joins TRBV2 to TRBJ1-6, with D perhaps matching TRBD1 (5 bases). Germline-derived CDR1 and CDR2 are SNHLY and FYNNEI. Trimming removed 5 bases from V and 7 bases from J, with 6 bases in between. This CDR3 is 12 amino acids long. The DNA for the CDR3 is TGTGCCAGCAGTCGGACAAATTCACCCCTCCACTTT. It is translated as CASSRTNSPLHF.

The chain couples TRBV4-3 to TRBJ1-3; D is possibly TRBD1 (5 bases). Trimming stripped 2 bases from V and 1 base from J, with 9 bases between. This CDR3 has 15 amino acids. CDR1 is LGHNA and CDR2 is YSLEER in the germline V gene. CDR3 sequence: CASSQSHRSGNTIYF. The CDR3 nucleotides read TGCGCCAGCAGCCAATCTCACAGGTCTGGAAACACCATATATTTT.

This chain uses TRBV11-2 with TRBJ1-1; 7 nucleotides line up with TRBD1. CDR3 size: 12 residues. The V gene end was trimmed by 4 bases and the J gene end by 8 bases; junction bases not matched to a gene: 4. CDR1 and CDR2 from the germline V gene are SGHAT and FQNNGV. CDR3 sequence (DNA): TGTGCCAGCAGCTCCTTGACAGGGGAAGCTTTCTTT. Protein product: CASSSLTGEAFF.

CDR3 nucleotide sequence: TGCGCCAGCAGCCTAACCCCCCGGGACAGGGGTGAAGCTTTCTTT. Encoded protein: CASSLTPRDRGEAFF. V gene TRBV4-3 combines with J gene TRBJ1-1; TRBD1 matches at 10 bases. CDR3 length equals 15 residues. Germline-derived CDR1 and CDR2 are LGHNA and YSLEER. V shed 4 bases and J 7 bases; nucleotides not matched to a gene: 9.

V and J are TRBV6-5 and TRBJ1-1; 7 bases agree with TRBD1. V lost 0 bases and J lost 2; bases outside the gene matches: 3. The CDR3 is made up of 15 amino acids. Looked up from germline, CDR1 is MNHEY and CDR2 is SVGAGI. CDR3 sequence reads: CASSYSAGGNTEAFF. CDR3 nucleotides: TGTGCCAGCAGTTACTCAGCAGGGGGAAACACTGAAGCTTTCTTT.

The DNA of the CDR3 is TGCAGCGTTCAAGGGGACAGGGGACAGTCAGATGGCTACACCTTC. Protein: CSVQGDRGQSDGYTF. The V gene is TRBV29-1, the J gene TRBJ1-2; TRBD1 matches 10 bases. This CDR3 comprises 15 residues. Trimming removed 5 bases from V and 6 bases from J; junction bases left unmatched: 12. Germline CDR1 and CDR2: SQVTM and ANQGSEA.

The rearrangement uses TRBV9 and TRBJ1-2; 7 bases fit TRBD1. The CDR3 sequence is 14 residues long. The V segment lost 4 bases and the J segment 0 bases; nucleotides outside the gene matches: 3. Germline V gives CDR1 SGDLS, CDR2 YYNGEE. The CDR3 coding sequence is TGTGCCAGCAGCAGACAGGGTCCTAACTATGGCTACACCTTC. It is translated as CASSRQGPNYGYTF.

V is TRBV5-6 and J is TRBJ2-7; 10 bases match TRBD2. After removal of 4 bases from V and 5 bases from J, the junction contained 9 bases not matched to a gene. The CDR3 contains 15 residues. Germline assignment: CDR1 SGHDT and CDR2 YYEEEE. CDR3 sequence reads: CASSPPGLASNEQYF. The CDR3 nucleotides are TGTGCCAGCAGCCCGCCGGGACTAGCGAGCAACGAGCAGTACTTC.

The V and J genes are TRBV19 and TRBJ1-6; possibly TRBD1 for D (5 bases). The CDR3 consists of 14 residues. The V end lost 6 bases, the J end lost 6 bases, and 12 bases lay between the germline ends. Germline V lookup: CDR1 LNHDA, CDR2 SQIVND (reference sequence). This chain's CDR3 is CASRAGQTNSPLHF. Here the CDR3 DNA reads TGTGCCAGTAGGGCCGGACAAACTAATTCACCCCTCCACTTT.

This clone showed up just once. The CDR3 protein is CASSLGSPGGNNGYTF. As DNA, the CDR3 is TGTGCCAGCAGCTTGGGATCCCCAGGGGGCAATAATGGCTACACCTTC. The V gene is TRBV5-8, the J gene TRBJ1-2; 8 bases fit TRBD1. The CDR3 runs to 16 residues. CDR1 is SGHTS and CDR2 is YDEGEE in the germline V gene. The V segment lost 0 bases and the J segment 6 bases; nucleotides outside the gene matches: 10.

The chain uses TRBV27 and TRBJ2-4; D perhaps matches TRBD2 (5 bases). CDR3 length: 14 residues. Germline lookup yields CDR1 MNHEY and CDR2 SMNVEV (reference sequence). Trimming left V 6 bases short and J 1 base short, with 10 bases between. The CDR3 nucleotides are TGTGCCAGCAGGGACTCTGGCGCCAAAAACATTCAGTACTTC. Translating gives CASRDSGAKNIQYF.

The chain carries TRBV30 and TRBJ2-3; 7 positions match TRBD1. Germline assignment: CDR1 GTSNPN and CDR2 SVGIG (reference sequence). Trimming at V came to 0 bases and at J to 6 bases, leaving 0 bases not matched to a gene. This CDR3 has 12 residues. In nucleotides, the CDR3 is TGTGCCTGGAGTGTACAGGGGGATACGCAGTATTTT. It translates to CAWSVQGDTQYF.

The chain uses TRBV7-2 and TRBJ2-3; maybe TRBD1 (5 bases). Trimming took 4 bases from V and 3 from J, leaving 17 bases between them. The CDR3 spans 16 residues. Germline values: CDR1 SGHTA, CDR2 FQGNSA. CDR3 in DNA: TGTGCCAGCAGCTCTCAGGGCAGGAGACGTACAGATACGCAGTATTTT. It is translated as CASSSQGRRRTDTQYF.